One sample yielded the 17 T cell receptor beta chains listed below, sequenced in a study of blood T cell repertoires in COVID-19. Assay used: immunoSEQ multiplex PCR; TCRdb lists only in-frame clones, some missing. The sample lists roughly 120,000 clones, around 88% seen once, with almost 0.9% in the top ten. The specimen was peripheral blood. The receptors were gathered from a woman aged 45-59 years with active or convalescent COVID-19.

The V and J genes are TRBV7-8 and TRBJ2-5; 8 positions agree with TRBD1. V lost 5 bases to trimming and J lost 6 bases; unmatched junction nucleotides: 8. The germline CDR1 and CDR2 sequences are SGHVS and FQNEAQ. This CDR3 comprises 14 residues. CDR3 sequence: CASSQGQGAKTQYF. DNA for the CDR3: TGTGCCAGCAGCCAAGGACAGGGCGCGAAGACCCAGTACTTC.

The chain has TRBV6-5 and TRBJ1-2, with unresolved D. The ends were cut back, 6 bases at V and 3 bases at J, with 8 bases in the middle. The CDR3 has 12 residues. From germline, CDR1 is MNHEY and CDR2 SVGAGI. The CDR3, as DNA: TGTGCCAGCAGGAATCGGGACTATGGCTACACCTTC. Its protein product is CASRNRDYGYTF.

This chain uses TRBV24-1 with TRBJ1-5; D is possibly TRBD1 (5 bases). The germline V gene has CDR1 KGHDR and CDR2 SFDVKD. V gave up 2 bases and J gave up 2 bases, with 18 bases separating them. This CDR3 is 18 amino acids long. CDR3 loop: CATSDSPSPGLGNQPQHF. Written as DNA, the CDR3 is TGTGCCACCAGTGATTCTCCCTCCCCAGGGCTGGGCAATCAGCCCCAGCATTTT.

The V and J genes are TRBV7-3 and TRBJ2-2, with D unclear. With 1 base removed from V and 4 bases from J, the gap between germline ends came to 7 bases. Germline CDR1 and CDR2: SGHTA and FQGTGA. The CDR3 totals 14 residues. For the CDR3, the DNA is TGTGCCAGCAGCTTAATCCTCTTCACCGGGGAGCTGTTTTTT. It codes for CASSLILFTGELFF.

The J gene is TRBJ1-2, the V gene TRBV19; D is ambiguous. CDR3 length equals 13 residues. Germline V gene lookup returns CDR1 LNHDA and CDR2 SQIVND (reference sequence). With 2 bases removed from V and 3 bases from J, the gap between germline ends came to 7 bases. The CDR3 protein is CASSIPGDYGYTF. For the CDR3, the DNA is TGTGCCAGTAGTATACCCGGGGACTATGGCTACACCTTC. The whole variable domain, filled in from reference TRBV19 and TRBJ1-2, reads DGGITQSPKYLFRKEGQNVTLSCEQNLNHDAMYWYRQDPGQGLRLIYYSQIVNDFQKGDIAEGYSVSREKKESFPLTVTSAQKNPTAFYLCASSIPGDYGYTFGSGTRLTVV.

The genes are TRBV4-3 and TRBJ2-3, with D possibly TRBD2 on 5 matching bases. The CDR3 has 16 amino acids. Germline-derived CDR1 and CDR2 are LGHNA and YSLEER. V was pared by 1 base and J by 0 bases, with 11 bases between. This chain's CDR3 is CASSQGASTSTDTQYF. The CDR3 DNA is TGCGCCAGCAGCCAAGGGGCTAGCACTAGCACAGATACGCAGTATTTT.

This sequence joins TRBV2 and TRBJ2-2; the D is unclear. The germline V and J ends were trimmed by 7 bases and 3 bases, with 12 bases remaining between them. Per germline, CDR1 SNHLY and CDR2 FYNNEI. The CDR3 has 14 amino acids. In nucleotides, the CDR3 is TGTGCCAGCATTGCGGAAGCCCACACCGGGGAGCTGTTTTTT. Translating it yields CASIAEAHTGELFF.

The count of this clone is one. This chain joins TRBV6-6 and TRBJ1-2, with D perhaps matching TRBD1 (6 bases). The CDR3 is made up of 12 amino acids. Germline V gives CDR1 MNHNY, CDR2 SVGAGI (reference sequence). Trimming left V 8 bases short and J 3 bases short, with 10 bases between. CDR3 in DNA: TGTGCCAGCGGGGACAAGGACTATGGCTACACCTTC. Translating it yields CASGDKDYGYTF.

The DNA for the CDR3 is TGTGCCAGCAGCTTAGGCCGAGACATTCAGTACTTC. Amino acid sequence: CASSLGRDIQYF. The rearrangement uses TRBV13 and TRBJ2-4; D unclear. This CDR3 comprises 12 residues. The V and J ends lost 0 bases and 8 bases respectively, with 5 bases between them. Germline V lookup: CDR1 PRHDT, CDR2 FYEKMQ (reference sequence).

The CDR3 region is CASSHPGQGGPNTEAFF. Written as DNA, the CDR3 is TGCGCCAGCAGCCACCCGGGACAGGGTGGTCCGAACACTGAAGCTTTCTTT. The chain is built from TRBV4-1 and TRBJ1-1, with 9 bases lining up with TRBD1. With V trimmed by 3 bases and J by 1 base, 9 bases remained unmatched. The CDR3 has 17 residues. From germline, CDR1 is MGHRA and CDR2 YSYEKL.

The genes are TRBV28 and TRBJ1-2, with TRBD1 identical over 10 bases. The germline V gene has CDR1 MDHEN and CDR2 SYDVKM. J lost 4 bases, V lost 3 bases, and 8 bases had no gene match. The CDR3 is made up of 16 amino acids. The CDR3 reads CASSLPLDRGGYGYTF. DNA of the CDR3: TGTGCCAGCAGTTTGCCGCTGGACAGGGGGGGCTATGGCTACACCTTC.

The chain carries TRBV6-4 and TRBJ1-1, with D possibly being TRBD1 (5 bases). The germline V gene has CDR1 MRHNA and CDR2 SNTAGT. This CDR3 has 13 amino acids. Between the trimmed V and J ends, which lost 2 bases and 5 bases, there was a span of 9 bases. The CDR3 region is CASSDQGGTEAFF. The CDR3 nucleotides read TGTGCCAGCAGTGACCAGGGAGGAACTGAAGCTTTCTTT.

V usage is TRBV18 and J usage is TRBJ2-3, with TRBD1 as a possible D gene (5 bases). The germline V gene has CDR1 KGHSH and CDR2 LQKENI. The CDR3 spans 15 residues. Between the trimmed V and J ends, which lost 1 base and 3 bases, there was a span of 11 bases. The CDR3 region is CASSPQGIVTDTQYF. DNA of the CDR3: TGTGCCAGCTCACCACAGGGGATTGTAACAGATACGCAGTATTTT.

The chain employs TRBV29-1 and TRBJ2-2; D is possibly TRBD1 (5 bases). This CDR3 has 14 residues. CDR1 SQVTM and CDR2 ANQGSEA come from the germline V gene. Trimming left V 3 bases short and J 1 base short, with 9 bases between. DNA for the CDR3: TGCAGCGTTGACCCGCAGGGGAACACCGGGGAGCTGTTTTTT. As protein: CSVDPQGNTGELFF.

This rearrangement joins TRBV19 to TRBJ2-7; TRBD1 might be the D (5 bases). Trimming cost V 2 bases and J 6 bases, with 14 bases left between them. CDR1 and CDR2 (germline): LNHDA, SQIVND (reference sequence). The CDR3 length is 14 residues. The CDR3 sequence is CASSIRGSVSEQYF. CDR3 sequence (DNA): TGTGCCAGTAGTATAAGGGGCTCCGTAAGCGAGCAGTACTTC.

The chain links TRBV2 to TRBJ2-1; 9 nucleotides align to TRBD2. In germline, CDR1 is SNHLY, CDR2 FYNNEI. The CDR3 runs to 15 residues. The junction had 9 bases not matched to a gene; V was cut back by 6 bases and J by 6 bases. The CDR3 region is CASSLIAGVVNEQFF. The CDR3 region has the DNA TGTGCCAGCAGCCTGATAGCGGGAGTCGTCAATGAGCAGTTCTTC.

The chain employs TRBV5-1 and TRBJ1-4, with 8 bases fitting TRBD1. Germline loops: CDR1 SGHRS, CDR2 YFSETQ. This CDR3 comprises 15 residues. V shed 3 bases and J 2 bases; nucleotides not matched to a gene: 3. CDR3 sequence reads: CASSSQGATNEKLFF. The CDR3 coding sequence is TGCGCCAGCAGCTCCCAGGGGGCGACTAATGAAAAACTGTTTTTT. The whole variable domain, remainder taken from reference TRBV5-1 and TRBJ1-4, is KAGVTQTPRYLIKTRGQQVTLSCSPISGHRSVSWYQQTPGQGLQFLFEYFSETQRNKGNFPGRFSGRQFSNSRSEMNVSTLELGDSALYLCASSSQGATNEKLFFGSGTQLSVL.